One T cell receptor (beta chain) is described in this entry. This clonotype was seen more than once but under ten times. The antigen this receptor binds is unknown. One base away there is no much larger clone; base qualities are not given. PBMCs were isolated by Ficoll-Paque density gradient centrifugation. Instrument used: Illumina NovaSeq 6000. Using 5'RACE with constant-segment primers, TCRalpha and TCRbeta cDNA libraries were constructed, with sample barcodes and unique molecular identifiers added in the process. RNA was extracted from every sample with Trizol reagent. Library amplification was performed in two PCR steps, and a second sample barcode and Illumina TruSeq adapters were introduced in the second step. Sequencing of the libraries was done on an Illumina NovaSeq, producing 2 x 150 bp paired-end reads. In the authors' own workflow: The reads were demultiplexed and collapsed into UMI-guided consensus sequences using migec v1.2.7. Using mixcr v2.1.11, the UMI consensuses were aligned to TRA and TRB V and J templates and assembled into clonotypes. Expanded or contracted clonotypes were those called significant by both edgeR and NoisET, with noise models trained on biological replicates. For edgeR calls, the cutoffs were a false discovery rate-adjusted p below 0.01 and a log2 fold-change threshold of 1. As an exploratory analysis of dynamics, max-normalized trajectories of the 1000 most abundant clonotypes were examined by PCA with hierarchical clustering. The CD4 or CD8 phenotype of responding clones was assigned using the separately sequenced CD4+ and CD8+ repertoires. The public reads were reprocessed in TCRdb via fastp at Q25 and MiXCR, keeping in-frame beta chains. Merged by CDR3 protein, the rows form single entries marked with the most common genes and DNA. TCRdb's processing, not the study's, gives the V and J calls here. The sample profile shows about 470,000 distinct CDR3 sequences; approximately 23% of them were found once. Clones ranked in the top ten supply around an eighth of the sample.

The data originate from a study of T-cell memory formation after mild COVID-19 (dated by TCRdb to the early 2020s). Background on the whole study: TCR sequence clusters from the two donors were found to be largely donor specific. T-cell clones expanding and contracting after mild COVID-19 in two donors were tracked by longitudinal TCRalpha and TCRbeta repertoire sequencing. The cohort comprised two young, previously healthy adult volunteers, one female and one male.

Overall results and qualifications from the work: Clones that contracted from day 15 to 85 showed balanced CD4/CD8 phenotypes, whereas a second wave of clones that expanded from day 15 to 37 leaned towards CD4+. Some responding clones were detected in pre-infection memory, which suggested that pre-existing cross-reactive memory T cells had joined the SARS-CoV-2 response. The second-wave clones that peaked on day 37 were not confirmed to be SARS-CoV-2 specific. The study included only a couple of mild cases, and larger cohorts that include severe cases with pre-infection samples were judged to be necessary. Contracting CD4+ clones were found mainly in CM and EM memory subsets, while CD8+ clones were enriched in EMRA.

Per the germline V gene (reference sequence), DFQATT is the CDR1 and SNEGSKA is the CDR2. V drops 0 bases and J drops 2 bases, leaving 12 bases in between. The CDR3 spans 15 residues, from the cysteine through the phenylalanine. CDR3 DNA is the only sequence kept; it has 45 bases, read in frame from the first base. The receptor's source is an adult woman who had mild COVID-19 (a few samples of this study predate the infection). The sample titles of this study are shuffled in the database, so cell type and time point are left out; the donor was told from shared clones. The rearrangement combines TRBV20-1 with TRBJ2-3; a tentative D match to TRBD2 spans 6 bases. Sequencing was performed on PBMCs or a T cell subset sorted from them (not recorded which). The bases read TGCAGTGCTAGAGATGGGGGGAGGATCACAGATACGCAGTATTTT. This translates into CSARDGGRITDTQYF.